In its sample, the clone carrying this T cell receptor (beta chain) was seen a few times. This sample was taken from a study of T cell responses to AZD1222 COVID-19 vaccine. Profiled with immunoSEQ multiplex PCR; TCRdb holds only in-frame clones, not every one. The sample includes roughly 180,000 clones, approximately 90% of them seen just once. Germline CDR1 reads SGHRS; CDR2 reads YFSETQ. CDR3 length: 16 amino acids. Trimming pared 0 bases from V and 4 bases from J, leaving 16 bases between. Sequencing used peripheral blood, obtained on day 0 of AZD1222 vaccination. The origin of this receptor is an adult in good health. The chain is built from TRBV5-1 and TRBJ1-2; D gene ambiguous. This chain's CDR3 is CASSLGPGNRGYGYTF. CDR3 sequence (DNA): TGCGCCAGCAGCTTGGGTCCCGGTAATCGCGGCTATGGCTACACCTTC.